These 10 T cell receptor beta chains were sequenced from one sample in a study of blood T cell repertoires in COVID-19. Sequencing was performed with immunoSEQ multiplex PCR; in TCRdb, only in-frame clones are kept and a portion is missing. The sample records some 100,000 clones, 70% to 90% being singletons. Sequencing was done on a sample of PBMCs or T cells enriched from blood (not recorded which). All receptors come from a woman aged 50 to 60 who had recovered from COVID-19.

The J gene is TRBJ2-5, the V gene TRBV5-1, with 9 bases lining up with TRBD2. Germline CDR1 SGHRS, CDR2 YFSETQ. The junction had 6 bases not matched to a gene; V was cut back by 4 bases and J by 2 bases. The CDR3 loop spans 15 amino acids. Here the CDR3 DNA reads TGCGCCAGCAGCCCCGGTAGCGGGGGACAAGAGACCCAGTACTTC. Translation gives CASSPGSGGQETQYF.

This rearrangement joins TRBV5-5 to TRBJ2-7; 10 bases are a match to TRBD2. CDR1 and CDR2 from the germline V gene are SGHKS and YYEKEE (reference sequence). The trim removed 1 base at V and 7 bases at J, leaving 8 bases unmatched. The CDR3 has 15 residues. The CDR3 sequence: CASSLLLAGVNEQYF. CDR3 DNA sequence: TGTGCCAGCAGCTTGCTCCTAGCGGGAGTAAATGAGCAGTACTTC.

The chain combines TRBV20-1 with TRBJ2-7; TRBD2 agrees at 9 bases. V trimming: 3 bases; J trimming: 5 bases; junction bases outside the gene matches: 14. There are 16 residues in the CDR3. CDR1 is DFQATT and CDR2 is SNEGSKA in the germline V gene (reference sequence). CDR3 sequence: CSASNPSASGIHEQYF. The CDR3, as DNA: TGCAGTGCTAGTAACCCATCGGCTAGCGGGATCCACGAGCAGTACTTC.

J is TRBJ2-7 and V is TRBV27; 8 nucleotides line up with TRBD1. The CDR3 runs to 15 residues. With 3 bases clipped from V and 3 bases from J, the junction kept 7 bases outside the gene matches. The germline gives CDR1 MNHEY, CDR2 SMNVEV (reference sequence). CDR3 nucleotide sequence: TGTGCCAGCAGTTTCCGACAGGGGCAACACTACGAGCAGTACTTC. This codes for CASSFRQGQHYEQYF.

This chain connects TRBV7-6 to TRBJ2-1; a possible D gene is TRBD2 (6 bases). The CDR3 has 15 residues. V lost 5 bases and J 4 bases, leaving 15 bases between the germline ends. The germline gives CDR1 SGHVS, CDR2 FNYEAQ. The DNA for the CDR3 is TGTGCCAGCAGCCCGATAGCGGATTCGTACAATGAGCAGTTCTTC. Translating gives CASSPIADSYNEQFF.

This clone appeared once. The chain uses TRBV3-1 (or the pseudogene TRBV3-2) and TRBJ1-6; 7 bases line up with TRBD1. This CDR3 comprises 14 residues. V dropped 0 bases and J dropped 7; count of bases not matched to a gene: 0. Per the germline V gene, CDR1 is LGHDT and CDR2 is YNNKEL (reference sequence). Written as DNA, the CDR3 is TGTGCCAGCAGCCAAGACAGGGGGAATTCACCCCTCCACTTT. This sequence encodes CASSQDRGNSPLHF.

This chain connects TRBV28 to TRBJ1-4, with TRBD1 matching 7 bases. There are 15 residues in the CDR3. CDR1 and CDR2 (germline): MDHEN, SYDVKM. Trimming removed 5 bases from V and 7 bases from J; junction bases left unmatched: 10. DNA of the CDR3: TGTGCCAGCAGTCTTCCACAGGGGCTGAGTGAAAAACTGTTTTTT. Its translation: CASSLPQGLSEKLFF. Combining the CDR3 with reference TRBV28 and TRBJ1-4 gives the whole variable domain DVKVTQSSRYLVKRTGEKVFLECVQDMDHENMFWYRQDPGLGLRLIYFSYDVKMKEKGDIPEGYSVSREKKERFSLILESASTNQTSMYLCASSLPQGLSEKLFFGSGTQLSVL.

The V call is TRBV28, the J call TRBJ1-3; 7 bases are a match to TRBD1. The CDR3 has 15 amino acids. The germline V gene encodes CDR1 MDHEN and CDR2 SYDVKM. V was clipped by 3 bases and J by 4 bases; unmatched bases: 6. CDR3 region: CASSLLNRGGNTIYF. CDR3 DNA: TGTGCCAGCAGTTTGCTCAACAGGGGAGGAAACACCATATATTTT.

The chain has TRBV28 and TRBJ1-2, with no clear D. V lost 6 bases and J lost 0, with 8 bases in between. The CDR3 covers 13 residues. Germline CDR1 is MDHEN and CDR2 is SYDVKM. The DNA for the CDR3 is TGTGCCAGCAGCCGTAGCGCTAACTATGGCTACACCTTC. This encodes CASSRSANYGYTF.

V usage is TRBV18 and J usage is TRBJ2-1; 13 positions match TRBD2. Germline V lookup: CDR1 KGHSH, CDR2 LQKENI. CDR3 size: 18 residues. Unmatched junction bases numbered 8, after V lost 6 bases and J lost 0 bases. CDR3: CASSVLAGGSASYNEQFF. The CDR3 DNA follows: TGTGCCAGCTCCGTACTAGCGGGAGGGTCAGCCTCCTACAATGAGCAGTTCTTC.